This record covers a single TCR beta chain. The antigen remains undetermined. This sample stems from a study of identical twins. The study's findings and limits: Zero-insertion findings could be partly confounded by invariant cells (MAIT and iNKT cells). Twins' surplus sharing was weaker for beta out-of-frame sequences.

A universal primer site was created by template switching, with the cDNA bearing unique molecular identifiers. TCRdb recomputed calls from the 5' RACE reads with MiXCR, one row per CDR3 protein. The sample has a few hundred thousand distinct CDR3 sequences, 9% to 10% seen once. Among all donors, each was a healthy Caucasian. With 7 bases clipped from V and 6 bases from J, the junction kept 10 bases outside the gene matches. The CDR3 runs 15 residues. The data also belong to a second study, concerning yellow fever vaccine responses in identical twins.

Sequencing was carried out using PBMCs. V is TRBV12-3 or TRBV12-4 and J is TRBJ2-1; 9 bases match TRBD1. This TCR was recovered from a woman in her late teens or twenties in good health. The DNA of the CDR3 is TGTGCCAGCACCACCCGGGACAGGGTGCGCAATGAGCAGTTCTTC. It encodes CASTTRDRVRNEQFF.